The next 22 T cell receptor beta chains were all read from a single sample in a study of prognosis after radiotherapy for stage I lung cancer. Genomic DNA was subjected to two-round multiplex PCR for amplification of TCR beta CDR3. For every TRBV and TRBJ gene, a specific primer was used in first-round PCR. Each CDR3 protein gets one entry after TCRdb re-called the multiplex PCR reads with MiXCR. Of 30,000 to 40,000 distinct CDR3 sequences in the sample, around a quarter were seen once. The sequenced sample was PBMCs, obtained before or after stereotactic body radiation therapy (not recorded which). The source is a donor over 45 with non-small cell lung cancer.

This clonotype came up many times. The chain combines TRBV9 with TRBJ1-2; 8 positions agree with TRBD1. The length of the CDR3 is 14 residues. Germline loops: CDR1 SGDLS, CDR2 YYNGEE. V lost 4 bases to trimming and J lost 4 bases; unmatched junction nucleotides: 6. CDR3 sequence reads: CASSPRDRLYGYTF. CDR3 in DNA: TGTGCCAGCAGCCCTCGGGACAGGCTCTATGGCTACACCTTC.

This clonotype was recorded at least ten times. This sequence joins TRBV2 and TRBJ2-1; D may be TRBD2 (7 bases). Germline CDR1 SNHLY, CDR2 FYNNEI. Trimming took 7 bases from V and 7 from J, leaving 23 bases between them. There are 16 residues in the CDR3. The DNA for the CDR3 is TGTGCCAGCACTCCCCCCGGGGGCGGGGGTGGGAATGAGCAGTTCTTC. Its protein product is CASTPPGGGGGNEQFF.

This clonotype occurred once. This sequence joins TRBV20-1 and TRBJ1-3, with 8 bases that match TRBD1. The CDR3 is made up of 18 amino acids. With V trimmed by 2 bases and J by 0 bases, 12 bases remained unmatched. Germline CDR1 and CDR2: DFQATT and SNEGSKA (reference sequence). CDR3 bases: TGCAGTGCTAGACCGGGACAGGCAACACAGTACTCTGGAAACACCATATATTTT. Translating it yields CSARPGQATQYSGNTIYF.

This clonotype was recorded many times. The V gene is TRBV7-6, the J gene TRBJ1-3; D unclear. The germline gives CDR1 SGHVS, CDR2 FNYEAQ. CDR3 length: 12 amino acids. V lost 5 bases and J 4 bases, leaving 6 bases between the germline ends. CDR3 residues: CASSPLGNTIYF. In DNA, the CDR3 is TGTGCCAGCAGCCCCTTGGGAAACACCATATATTTT.

This clonotype was seen ten or more times. The gene calls are TRBV15 and TRBJ2-5; the D gene is possibly TRBD2 (7 bases). V gave up 6 bases and J gave up 9 bases, with 20 bases separating them. Germline V lookup: CDR1 LNHNV, CDR2 YYDKDF (reference sequence). The CDR3 is 14 residues long. For the CDR3, the DNA is TGTGCCACCAGTAGGGGGGGCGTTGATTCGGCCCAGTACTTC. This gives the protein CATSRGGVDSAQYF.

A word on this clonotype: A much larger clone differs from this one at a single base, so this may be a read error. The CDR3 sequence: CSASGAWGQQETQYF. For the CDR3, the DNA is TGCAGTGCTAGCGGGGCGTGGGGGCAGCAAGAGACCCAGTACTTC. The chain recombines TRBV20-1 with TRBJ2-5; tentatively, D is TRBD1 (6 bases). CDR3 length: 15 residues. Trimming shortened V by 3 bases and J by 2 bases, and 16 bases separated the two germline ends. Germline V CDR1 and CDR2: DFQATT, SNEGSKA (reference sequence).

The chain has TRBV5-6 and TRBJ2-3, with TRBD1 as a possible D gene (5 bases). From germline, CDR1 is SGHDT and CDR2 YYEEEE. The V and J ends lost 0 bases and 2 bases respectively, with 7 bases between them. The CDR3 has 14 amino acids. CDR3 DNA: TGTGCCAGCAGCTTGGAGGGGCCCACAGATACGCAGTATTTT. Amino acids: CASSLEGPTDTQYF.

This clonotype was found many times. The gene calls are TRBV7-9 and TRBJ1-1; 8 nucleotides match TRBD1. CDR3 length equals 15 residues. Germline trimming cut 5 bases from V and 2 bases from J; bases unmatched to any gene: 7. The V gene's germline CDR1 is SEHNR and CDR2 FQNEAQ (reference sequence). CDR3 nucleotide sequence: TGTGCCAGCAGCATAAATACAGGGGGTAACACTGAAGCTTTCTTT. Amino acid sequence: CASSINTGGNTEAFF.

The rearrangement uses TRBV11-2 and TRBJ2-7; D is perhaps TRBD2 (6 bases). The ends were cut back, 1 base at V and 7 bases at J, with 17 bases in the middle. Germline-derived CDR1 and CDR2 are SGHAT and FQNNGV. The CDR3 has 15 amino acids. In nucleotides, the CDR3 is TGTGCCAGCAGCTTAGGGGTAGCGGACAAATATGAGCAGTACTTC. Protein: CASSLGVADKYEQYF.

This clonotype was detected many times. J is TRBJ2-7 and V is TRBV6-2 or TRBV6-3, with D possibly TRBD2 on 6 matching bases. The CDR3 loop spans 14 amino acids. V dropped 0 bases and J dropped 5 bases, with 11 bases sitting between them. CDR1 is MNHEY, CDR2 SVGEGT, per germline. CDR3 amino acids: CASSYSSGAHEQYF. The CDR3 DNA follows: TGTGCCAGCAGTTACTCTAGCGGTGCCCACGAGCAGTACTTC.

This clonotype occurred many times. The chain has TRBV5-5 and TRBJ2-1; 7 bases align to TRBD2. Trimming cost V 0 bases and J 8 bases; bases outside gene matches: 14. The germline V gene encodes CDR1 SGHKS and CDR2 YYEKEE (reference sequence). The CDR3 is made up of 17 amino acids. The CDR3 loop is CASSLVGSGFPGDEQFF. CDR3 sequence (DNA): TGTGCCAGCAGCTTGGTCGGTAGCGGGTTCCCTGGGGATGAGCAGTTCTTC. The whole variable domain, filled in from reference TRBV5-5 and TRBJ2-1, reads DAGVTQSPTHLIKTRGQQVTLRCSPISGHKSVSWYQQVLGQGPQFIFQYYEKEERGRGNFPDRFSARQFPNYSSELNVNALLLGDSALYLCASSLVGSGFPGDEQFFGPGTRLTVL.

This clonotype was counted at least ten times. V gene TRBV5-6 combines with J gene TRBJ1-3; D is unclear. The CDR3 loop spans 16 amino acids. Germline CDR1 SGHDT, CDR2 YYEEEE. Between the trimmed V and J ends, which lost 3 bases and 0 bases, there was a span of 13 bases. CDR3 region: CASSSGDLYSGNTIYF. The CDR3 DNA follows: TGTGCCAGCAGCTCTGGAGACCTCTACTCTGGAAACACCATATATTTT.

A remark on this clonotype: One base away lies a much larger clone, so this may be a sequencing read error. In DNA, the CDR3 is TGCAGCGCGGATAGCGGAAACACAGATACGCAGTATTTT. It yields the protein CSADSGNTDTQYF. The chain links TRBV29-1 to TRBJ2-3; perhaps TRBD2 as D (6 bases). The germline V gene encodes CDR1 SQVTM and CDR2 ANQGSEA. Deletions cut 7 bases from V and 2 bases from J, with 13 bases between. This CDR3 region has 13 residues.

Turning to this clonotype: One base away lies a much larger clone, so this may be a sequencing read error. The DNA for the CDR3 is TGCGCCAGCAGCCAGGGACAGGGGGGCGGACAAGAGACCCAGTACTTC. Translation: CASSQGQGGGQETQYF. The chain employs TRBV4-1 and TRBJ2-5; 11 bases line up with TRBD1. The CDR3 spans 16 residues. The junction had 5 bases not matched to a gene; V was cut back by 3 bases and J by 2 bases. Germline values: CDR1 MGHRA, CDR2 YSYEKL.

In regard to this clonotype: This may arise from a read error, as a much more abundant clone is one base away. This chain joins TRBV3-1 and TRBJ1-3; D might be TRBD1 (5 bases). Germline V gene sequence: CDR1 LGHDT, CDR2 YNNKEL (reference sequence). This CDR3 comprises 15 residues. Trimming removed 5 bases from V and 0 bases from J, with 11 bases in between. In DNA, the CDR3 is TGTGCCAGCAGCATGTCAGGGTTCTCTGGAAACACCATATATTTT. Residues: CASSMSGFSGNTIYF. Together with reference TRBV3-1 and TRBJ1-3, the CDR3 gives the full variable domain: DTAVSQTPKYLVTQMGNDKSIKCEQNLGHDTMYWYKQDSKKFLKIMFSYNNKELIINETVPNRFSPKSPDKAHLNLHINSLELGDSAVYFCASSMSGFSGNTIYFGEGSWLTVV.

The sample holds many counts of this clonotype. This rearrangement joins TRBV7-8 to TRBJ2-2, with D possibly TRBD1 on 6 matching bases. The germline V gene encodes CDR1 SGHVS and CDR2 FQNEAQ. V shed 3 bases and J shed 5 bases, with 10 bases lying between them. There are 14 residues in the CDR3. CDR3 sequence reads: CASSFRGSTGELFF. The CDR3 DNA is TGTGCCAGCAGCTTCAGGGGAAGTACCGGGGAGCTGTTTTTT.

This clonotype has ten or more counts. The chain links TRBV6-4 to TRBJ2-1, with 10 bases matching TRBD1. The germline V gene has CDR1 MRHNA and CDR2 SNTAGT. CDR3 length equals 18 residues. V lost 6 bases and J lost 7; bases outside the gene matches: 18. In nucleotides, the CDR3 is TGTGCCAGCAGGCAGGGACAGGGGAAAGGAAGACACGGGAATGAGCAGTTCTTC. Translating gives CASRQGQGKGRHGNEQFF.

There are many counts of this clonotype. The genes are TRBV5-1 and TRBJ2-2, with 12 nucleotides matching TRBD2. This CDR3 is 16 amino acids long. The germline V gene has CDR1 SGHRS and CDR2 YFSETQ. With 3 bases clipped from V and 4 bases from J, the junction kept 4 bases outside the gene matches. CDR3 residues: CASSYGTSGFTGELFF. The CDR3 bases are TGCGCCAGCAGCTACGGGACTAGCGGGTTCACCGGGGAGCTGTTTTTT.

This clonotype was detected many times. The rearrangement joins TRBV30 to TRBJ1-3, with D unclear. CDR3 size: 14 residues. The V end lost 4 bases, the J end lost 1 base, and 11 bases lay between the germline ends. Per germline, CDR1 GTSNPN and CDR2 SVGIG (reference sequence). CDR3 sequence reads: CAWNMGTSGNTIYF. CDR3 nucleotides: TGTGCCTGGAATATGGGTACTTCTGGAAACACCATATATTTT.

This clonotype showed up many times. The chain links TRBV3-1 to TRBJ1-2; 10 nucleotides agree with TRBD1. CDR1 LGHDT and CDR2 YNNKEL come from the germline V gene (reference sequence). J lost 3 bases, V lost 6 bases, and 4 bases had no gene match. The CDR3 is 14 amino acids. The chain's CDR3 is CASRRGTGDYGYTF. The CDR3 DNA reads as TGTGCCAGCAGACGAGGGACAGGGGACTATGGCTACACCTTC.

This clonotype ranks as medium-sized. The gene calls are TRBV7-3 and TRBJ2-7; D perhaps matches TRBD2 (6 bases). CDR3 length: 15 amino acids. Trimming shortened V by 2 bases and J by 4 bases, and 15 bases separated the two germline ends. CDR1 is SGHTA and CDR2 is FQGTGA in the germline V gene. The DNA of the CDR3 is TGTGCCAGCAGCTTAGGGGGGTCGACAGTTTACGAGCAGTACTTC. Translation gives CASSLGGSTVYEQYF.

This clonotype occurred many times. The CDR3 loop reads CASSILSTGLYYGYTF. CDR3 coding DNA: TGTGCCAGTAGTATTCTGTCGACAGGACTTTACTATGGCTACACCTTC. The V gene is TRBV19, the J gene TRBJ1-2, with D possibly being TRBD1 (6 bases). Trimming shortened V by 3 bases and J by 3 bases, and 17 bases separated the two germline ends. The CDR3 has 16 residues. Germline V lookup: CDR1 LNHDA, CDR2 SQIVND (reference sequence).